These T cell receptor beta chains were read from a single sample in a study of blood T cell repertoires in COVID-19. Method: immunoSEQ multiplex PCR; TCRdb's copy keeps in-frame clones and lacks some. Here the sample spans under 130,000 clones, around 83% being singletons. Sequenced: peripheral blood. These receptors originate from a woman of 80 years or more with acute or convalescent COVID-19. CDR3s leave out the opening cysteine and the closing phenylalanine or tryptophan.

TRBV2,ASSESAVNYGYT
TRBV19,ASSIGASKGDEQF
TRBV9,ASSPVTSSGGYNEQF
TRBV28,ASSSGDTEAF
TRBV27,ASRRSMGEGDEQF
TRBV28,ASSYPGGSNQPQH
TRBV12-3/TRBV12-4,ASSLVGDMSYT
TRBV21-1,ASSKGGINTEAF
TRBV4-1,ASSQDSGQGSGANVLT
TRBV12-3/TRBV12-4,ASSNNEQF
TRBV29-1,SVGGLAGGTYNEQF
TRBV11-2,ASSYGQSTDTQY
TRBV5-6,ASSGLAGSYEQY
TRBV7-2,ASSSSNLVNYEQY
TRBV28,ASSSQGGGRVYEQY
TRBV24-1,ATSDSWTVSSGANVLT
TRBV7-2,ASSPPPNRETQY
TRBV3-1/TRBV3-2,ASKKGFSGSNTGELF
TRBV7-2,ASSLNRQETQY
TRBV28,ASSLYRDNEKLF
TRBV19,ASSWDRGSHQPQH
TRBV11-3,ASSLGVGQGAYNEQF